This TCR beta chain was documented in a study of blood T cell repertoires in COVID-19. Generated by immunoSEQ multiplex PCR, the TCRdb table keeps only in-frame clones and is missing some. The sample holds hundreds of thousands of clones; around 85% are singletons and the top ten take nearly 9%. The V segment lost 5 bases and the J segment 4 bases; nucleotides outside the gene matches: 4. The length of the CDR3 is 15 residues. Germline CDR1 SGHVS, CDR2 FNYEAQ. This clone was detected only a few times. The chain combines TRBV7-6 with TRBJ1-5; TRBD1 matches at 11 bases. Input material: peripheral blood. The sequence came from a man aged 80 or over with acute or convalescent COVID-19. The CDR3 loop reads CASSRTGGGNQPQHF. In DNA, the CDR3 is TGTGCCAGCAGCCGGACAGGGGGCGGGAATCAGCCCCAGCATTTT. Full variable domain (outside the CDR3, taken from reference TRBV7-6 and TRBJ1-5): GAGVSQSPRYKVTKRGQDVALRCDPISGHVSLYWYRQALGQGPEFLTYFNYEAQQDKSGLPNDRFSAERPEGSISTLTIQRTEQRDSAMYRCASSRTGGGNQPQHFGDGTRLSIL.